This entry lists 18 T cell receptor beta chains sequenced from one sample in a study of T cell changes during pregnancy in multiple sclerosis. Clones were sequenced by immunoSEQ multiplex PCR, and TCRdb holds only the in-frame ones, with some missing. This table holds about 80,000 clones, 85% to 95% found once. The sample consisted of CD4+ T cells from peripheral blood mononuclear cells, taken before pregnancy. These receptors came from a female donor with multiple sclerosis, enrolled in a pregnancy study.

V is TRBV28 and J is TRBJ2-1, with D perhaps matching TRBD1 (5 bases). This CDR3 has 12 residues. V lost 7 bases and J lost 4, with 8 bases in between. In germline, CDR1 is MDHEN, CDR2 SYDVKM. CDR3 nucleotides: TGTGCCAGCAAGGACATTTACAATGAGCAGTTCTTC. This translates into CASKDIYNEQFF.

The J gene is TRBJ2-3, the V gene TRBV30; a weak D match, TRBD1 (5 bases). Per germline, CDR1 GTSNPN and CDR2 SVGIG (reference sequence). Trimming cost V 2 bases and J 1 base, with 10 bases left between them. The length of the CDR3 is 14 residues. Here the CDR3 reads CAWSIRGGTDTQYF. Here the CDR3 DNA reads TGTGCCTGGAGTATTAGGGGCGGCACAGATACGCAGTATTTT.

The chain has TRBV5-1 and TRBJ2-5, with 14 bases fitting TRBD2. CDR3 length: 16 amino acids. The germline CDR1 and CDR2 sequences are SGHRS and YFSETQ. The trim removed 4 bases at V and 7 bases at J, leaving 9 bases unmatched. The chain's CDR3 is CASSHGLAGGPGTQYF. In DNA form, the CDR3 reads TGCGCCAGCAGCCATGGACTAGCGGGGGGTCCAGGGACCCAGTACTTC.

This CDR3 is CASAGEGYGYEQYF. The CDR3 DNA sequence: TGTGCCAGCGCGGGGGAAGGGTACGGGTACGAGCAGTACTTC. V usage is TRBV6-1 and J usage is TRBJ2-7; 7 nucleotides align to TRBD2. The CDR3 has 14 amino acids. Trimming took 8 bases from V and 4 from J; bases not matched to a gene: 11. In germline, CDR1 is MNHNS, CDR2 SASEGT.

The chain links TRBV2 to TRBJ1-6; D might be TRBD1 (6 bases). Germline CDR1 and CDR2: SNHLY and FYNNEI. The V gene lost 6 bases and the J gene lost 10 bases, with 19 bases spanning the gap. The CDR3 is 15 residues long. CDR3 DNA sequence: TGTGCCAGCAGGTCAGGGGCCGGCCGAACCTCACCCCTCCACTTT. Its translation: CASRSGAGRTSPLHF.

The V and J genes are TRBV5-1 and TRBJ2-2; 8 bases align to TRBD2. The length of the CDR3 is 19 residues. CDR1 and CDR2 from the germline V gene are SGHRS and YFSETQ. The junction had 19 bases not matched to a gene; V was cut back by 4 bases and J by 5 bases. CDR3 nucleotides: TGCGCCAGCAGCAAGGGCGGTTTCTCCAGCGGGAGTAAGACCGGGGAGCTGTTTTTT. Protein product: CASSKGGFSSGSKTGELFF. Variable domain in full (rest from reference TRBV5-1 and TRBJ2-2): KAGVTQTPRYLIKTRGQQVTLSCSPISGHRSVSWYQQTPGQGLQFLFEYFSETQRNKGNFPGRFSGRQFSNSRSEMNVSTLELGDSALYLCASSKGGFSSGSKTGELFFGEGSRLTVL.

The rearrangement links TRBV5-4 to TRBJ2-5; 14 bases line up with TRBD2. The CDR3 has 16 amino acids. The V and J ends lost 4 bases and 3 bases, in that order; junction bases with no gene match: 5. In germline, CDR1 is SGHNT, CDR2 YYREEE (reference sequence). The CDR3 DNA reads TGTGCCAGCAGCAGACTAGCGGGGGGGCCCGAAGAGACCCAGTACTTC. Translated: CASSRLAGGPEETQYF.

This chain uses TRBV19 with TRBJ1-5; D is unclear. Per germline, CDR1 LNHDA and CDR2 SQIVND (reference sequence). V was trimmed by 0 bases and J by 6 bases, leaving 3 bases between them. The CDR3 is 12 residues long. As DNA, the CDR3 is TGTGCCAGTAGTATAGACTTTCAGCCCCAGCATTTT. Residues: CASSIDFQPQHF.

The chain couples TRBV5-5 to TRBJ1-6, with D possibly TRBD1 on 5 matching bases. The CDR3 loop spans 14 amino acids. The V end was cut by 4 bases, the J end by 10 bases, with 15 bases between. The germline V gene encodes CDR1 SGHKS and CDR2 YYEKEE (reference sequence). The DNA for the CDR3 is TGTGCCAGCAGCGACCCGGCAGGGCGCTCACCCCTCCACTTT. Protein sequence: CASSDPAGRSPLHF.

In its sample, this clone was seen once. This sample also contains other DNA sequences that code for the same CDR3. The rearrangement links TRBV9 to TRBJ1-3, with TRBD1 as a possible D gene (5 bases). The V gene's germline CDR1 is SGDLS and CDR2 YYNGEE. Trimming took off 0 bases at V and 4 bases at J, with 5 bases between the two ends. CDR3 length: 13 residues. The CDR3 region is CASSVGQGNTIYF. The CDR3 region has the DNA TGTGCCAGCAGCGTAGGACAGGGAAACACCATATATTTT.

The chain uses TRBV5-1 and TRBJ2-7, with 9 bases that match TRBD2. The CDR3 is 19 residues long. CDR1 is SGHRS, CDR2 YFSETQ, per germline. V was clipped by 1 base and J by 2 bases; unmatched bases: 16. The DNA of the CDR3 is TGCGCCAGCAGCTTGACCGGCGCCGGTGGTGGCGGGGGGGCCTACGAGCAGTACTTC. Its translation is CASSLTGAGGGGGAYEQYF.

The chain has TRBV25-1 and TRBJ1-1, with 12 bases lining up with TRBD1. Germline CDR1 reads MGHDK; CDR2 reads SYGVNS. The CDR3 has 14 residues. Trimming took 6 bases from V and 3 from J; bases not matched to a gene: 2. CDR3 loop: CASSGDRGHTEAFF. CDR3 nucleotide sequence: TGTGCCAGCAGCGGGGACAGGGGGCACACTGAAGCTTTCTTT.

The chain carries TRBV19 and TRBJ2-5; tentatively, D is TRBD1 (6 bases). Trimming cost V 5 bases and J 2 bases, with 18 bases left between them. The CDR3 has 16 residues. Germline V CDR1 and CDR2: LNHDA, SQIVND (reference sequence). The CDR3 DNA reads TGTGCCAGTAGTCTGGATTCGACAGGAAATCAAGAGACCCAGTACTTC. Protein: CASSLDSTGNQETQYF.

The CDR3 DNA reads as TGTGCCAGCAGTTACGCCGGGAGCAGATACAATGAGCAGTTCTTC. Protein sequence: CASSYAGSRYNEQFF. V and J are TRBV6-5 and TRBJ2-1, with D maybe TRBD2 (6 bases). V lost 2 bases, J lost 4 bases, and 12 bases lay in between. From germline, CDR1 is MNHEY and CDR2 SVGAGI. The CDR3 covers 15 residues.

The chain has TRBV30 and TRBJ2-5; possible D gene TRBD2, 5 bases. The CDR3 consists of 13 residues. V dropped 5 bases and J dropped 1 base, with 11 bases sitting between them. In germline, CDR1 is GTSNPN, CDR2 SVGIG (reference sequence). Here the CDR3 reads CAWQRSGQETQYF. The CDR3 bases are TGTGCCTGGCAGCGCAGCGGCCAAGAGACCCAGTACTTC. Full variable domain (rest looked up from reference TRBV30 and TRBJ2-5): SQTIHQWPATLVQPVGSPLSLECTVEGTSNPNLYWYRQAAGRGLQLLFYSVGIGQISSEVPQNLSASRPQDRQFILSSKKLLLSDSGFYLCAWQRSGQETQYFGPGTRLLVL.

The gene calls are TRBV5-1 and TRBJ2-7; the match to TRBD1 covers 10 bases. Germline-derived CDR1 and CDR2 are SGHRS and YFSETQ. Trimming at V came to 2 bases and at J to 2 bases, leaving 7 bases not matched to a gene. This CDR3 is 16 amino acids long. The CDR3 spells CASSFGPGQGTYEQYF. DNA of the CDR3: TGCGCCAGCAGCTTTGGACCGGGACAGGGGACCTACGAGCAGTACTTC. Filled out from reference TRBV5-1 and TRBJ2-7, the complete variable domain reads KAGVTQTPRYLIKTRGQQVTLSCSPISGHRSVSWYQQTPGQGLQFLFEYFSETQRNKGNFPGRFSGRQFSNSRSEMNVSTLELGDSALYLCASSFGPGQGTYEQYFGPGTRLTVT.

This chain joins TRBV29-1 and TRBJ1-1, with unresolved D. The germline V gene encodes CDR1 SQVTM and CDR2 ANQGSEA. The CDR3 is 14 amino acids. V was pared by 7 bases and J by 3 bases, with 18 bases between. The CDR3 loop is CSARPSYGYTEAFF. In DNA form, the CDR3 reads TGCAGCGCCCGACCTAGCTACGGATACACTGAAGCTTTCTTT.

This chain connects TRBV28 to TRBJ1-2; 8 nucleotides agree with TRBD1. The germline CDR1 and CDR2 sequences are MDHEN and SYDVKM. Trimming at V came to 5 bases and at J to 5 bases, leaving 7 bases not matched to a gene. This CDR3 region has 14 residues. CDR3 loop: CASSGRGRGYGYTF. The CDR3 region has the DNA TGTGCCAGCAGTGGCAGGGGGCGCGGATATGGCTACACCTTC.